The following is a T cell receptor (beta chain) sequence with its context. Its cognate antigen is unknown. This record belongs to a study of response to subunit inactivated influenza vaccine. Study-wide results and caveats: Only a handful of new T cells, the authors suggested, are recruited with each seasonal influenza vaccination.

TCRdb called the RT-PCR reads again in MiXCR, with one record for every CDR3 protein. This sample has some 520,000 distinct CDR3 sequences, with 15% to 20% found just once. The CDR3 sequence is 17 residues long. Germline V CDR1 and CDR2: SGHKS, YYEKEE (reference sequence). J gave up 3 bases and V 7 bases, and 10 bases lay outside the gene matches. The material sequenced was CD4+ T cells sorted from PBMCs, taken around 2 years after vaccination. The rearrangement uses TRBV5-5 and TRBJ2-1; 13 nucleotides agree with TRBD2. The sequence was collected from a man aged 50-75 years who received an inactivated influenza vaccine. CDR3 protein: CASGPWTSGSVYNEQFF. CDR3 sequence (DNA): TGTGCCAGCGGCCCATGGACTAGCGGGAGTGTCTACAATGAGCAGTTCTTC.